The present entry profiles one TCR beta chain with its context. Its cognate antigen is unknown. The PCR was carried out with 60 Vbeta primers and 13 Jbeta primers. The data were produced by immunoSEQ multiplex PCR, yet TCRdb's version contains in-frame clones alone and is incomplete. The sample has about 110,000 clones; around two thirds are singletons. This entry is derived from a study of cytomegalovirus exposure and HLA in healthy donors. General study results and limits: Later analysis suggested most CMV-associated TCR beta chains were HLA-restricted. Equally common other TCR beta chains were less clonally expanded than HLA-associated ones, a later analysis found.

The receptor was isolated from a man aged 25-45 years in good health and CMV-seropositive. The sample was PBMCs.

CDR3 in DNA: TGTGCCAGCAGCGCCCTGGGGGGGATCGCCGGGGAGCTGTTTTTT. Translation: CASSALGGIAGELFF. The V gene is TRBV9, the J gene TRBJ2-2; 7 nucleotides match TRBD2. V shed 3 bases and J 6 bases; nucleotides not matched to a gene: 8. The CDR3 loop spans 15 amino acids. Germline V CDR1 and CDR2: SGDLS, YYNGEE.